This TCR beta chain was captured in a study of T cells after yellow fever vaccination. In TCRdb, the 5' RACE reads were re-called with MiXCR into one record per CDR3 protein. This table holds hundreds of thousands of distinct CDR3 sequences, around 12% found once. The V end lost 5 bases, the J end lost 9 bases, and 11 bases lay between the germline ends. The CDR3 spans 12 residues. Germline CDR1 is MNHEY and CDR2 is SMNVEV (reference sequence). This clonotype was counted between two and nine times. This receptor was obtained from a man aged 18-30 years who received the YFV17D yellow fever vaccine. This rearrangement joins TRBV27 to TRBJ2-1; TRBD1 is a possible D gene (6 bases). Sequencing used CD4+ T cells sorted from PBMCs, obtained 15 days after the yellow fever booster vaccination. CDR3 nucleotide sequence: TGTGCCAGCAGTGCACAGGGCCGTGAGCAGTTCTTC. Amino acid sequence: CASSAQGREQFF.